This T cell receptor beta chain was recorded in a study of identical twins. TCRdb processed the 5' RACE reads anew with MiXCR; each CDR3 protein has one entry. The data show roughly 250,000 distinct CDR3 sequences, with around an eighth seen just once and 7% to 9.5% held by the top ten. There are 13 residues in the CDR3. Trimming shortened V by 0 bases and J by 4 bases, and 6 bases separated the two germline ends. Looked up from germline, CDR1 is DFQATT and CDR2 is SNEGSKA (reference sequence). The sequenced sample was memory (CD45RO+) T cells sorted from blood. The sequence came from a woman aged 18 to 35 in good health. The rearrangement joins TRBV20-1 to TRBJ1-4; unclear D gene. Here the CDR3 DNA reads TGCAGTGCTAGAGAGGAGGGTAATGAAAAACTGTTTTTT. It yields the protein CSAREEGNEKLFF.